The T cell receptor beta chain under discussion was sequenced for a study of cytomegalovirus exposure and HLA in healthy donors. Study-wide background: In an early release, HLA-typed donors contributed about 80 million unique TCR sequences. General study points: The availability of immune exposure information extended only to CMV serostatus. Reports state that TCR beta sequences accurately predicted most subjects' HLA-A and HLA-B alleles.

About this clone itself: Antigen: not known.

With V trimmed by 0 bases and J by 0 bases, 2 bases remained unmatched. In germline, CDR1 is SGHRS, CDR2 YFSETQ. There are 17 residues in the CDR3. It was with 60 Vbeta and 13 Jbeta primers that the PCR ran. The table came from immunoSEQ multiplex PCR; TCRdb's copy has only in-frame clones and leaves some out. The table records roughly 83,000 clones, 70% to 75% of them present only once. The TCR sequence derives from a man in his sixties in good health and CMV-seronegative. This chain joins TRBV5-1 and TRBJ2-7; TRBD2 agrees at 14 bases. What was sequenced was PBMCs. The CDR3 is CASSLEGLAGVSYEQYF. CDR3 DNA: TGCGCCAGCAGCTTGGAGGGACTAGCGGGGGTCTCCTACGAGCAGTACTTC.